Shown below are 9 T cell receptor beta chains from a single sample sequenced in a study of T-cell memory formation after mild COVID-19. TCRdb re-called the 5' RACE reads through MiXCR, storing one row per CDR3 protein. Of 240,000 or so distinct CDR3 sequences in the sample, 7.5% to 10% were seen once. The sample consisted of PBMCs or a T cell subset sorted from them (not recorded which). Receptor source: a man younger than 30 who had mild COVID-19 (a few samples of this study predate the infection). Cell type and time point are not known.

The chain recombines TRBV20-1 with TRBJ2-7; no clear D. This CDR3 spans 14 amino acids. CDR1 DFQATT and CDR2 SNEGSKA come from the germline V gene (reference sequence). V was pared by 6 bases and J by 6 bases, with 21 bases between. The CDR3 DNA is TGCAGTGCCCCGAAGGCCTCGTCAGAAGGCGAGCAGTACTTC. It yields the protein CSAPKASSEGEQYF.

This clonotype was seen many times. Written as DNA, the CDR3 is TGTGCCAGCAGCTTAGCCGGGGGGAGGGCAGATACGCAGTATTTT. Translating it yields CASSLAGGRADTQYF. V and J are TRBV7-2 and TRBJ2-3, with 7 nucleotides matching TRBD2. The CDR3 is 15 amino acids. With V trimmed by 0 bases and J by 4 bases, 4 bases remained unmatched. Per germline, CDR1 SGHTA and CDR2 FQGNSA.

The sample holds a few counts of this clonotype. This sequence joins TRBV20-1 and TRBJ2-7; D uncertain. CDR1 is DFQATT and CDR2 is SNEGSKA in the germline V gene (reference sequence). Between the trimmed V and J ends, which lost 4 bases and 2 bases, there was a span of 15 bases. CDR3 size: 14 residues. The CDR3 nucleotides are TGCAGTGCTAAAGCCACCTCGGTCGCCTACGAGCAGTACGTC. Its protein is CSAKATSVAYEQYV.

There are a few counts of this clonotype. The genes are TRBV19 and TRBJ1-4; maybe TRBD1 (5 bases). With 4 bases removed from V and 5 bases from J, the gap between germline ends came to 8 bases. The CDR3 has 13 residues. Germline V gene data show CDR1 as LNHDA and CDR2 as SQIVND (reference sequence). As DNA, the CDR3 is TGTGCCAGTAGTAGGGGCAGGAATGAAAAACTGTTTTTT. Translated: CASSRGRNEKLFF.

This chain uses TRBV6-2 or TRBV6-3 with TRBJ2-3; 10 bases align to TRBD2. This CDR3 has 14 residues. In germline, CDR1 is MNHEY, CDR2 SVGEGT. Unmatched junction bases numbered 5, after V lost 10 bases and J lost 1 base. CDR3 in amino acids: CATASGGGTDTQYF. The CDR3 nucleotides are TGTGCCACGGCCAGCGGGGGGGGCACAGATACGCAGTATTTT.

This clonotype has a count of ten or more. The J gene is TRBJ2-3, the V gene TRBV12-5; D uncertain. This CDR3 spans 13 amino acids. V lost 6 bases and J lost 4, with 11 bases in between. Per germline, CDR1 LGHNT and CDR2 FRNRAP. Here the CDR3 reads CASGLDPADTQYF. The CDR3 nucleotides are TGTGCTAGTGGCCTAGACCCAGCAGATACGCAGTATTTT.

This clonotype was picked up a small number of times. The rearrangement links TRBV5-1 to TRBJ1-5, with D unclear. CDR3 length: 14 amino acids. Trimming took 4 bases from V and 7 from J, leaving 15 bases between them. Germline CDR1 is SGHRS and CDR2 is YFSETQ. CDR3 in DNA: TGCGCCAGCAGCCAGACGGGCGATTCGCAGCCCCAGCATTTT. Translated: CASSQTGDSQPQHF.

The chain is built from TRBV20-1 and TRBJ1-1, with D possibly matching TRBD1 (5 bases). The CDR3 is 14 amino acids. Germline V gene sequence: CDR1 DFQATT, CDR2 SNEGSKA (reference sequence). Trimming stripped 5 bases from V and 10 bases from J, with 23 bases between. CDR3 amino acids: CSASNSKGPGGAFF. CDR3 sequence (DNA): TGCAGTGCTTCAAATTCGAAGGGGCCCGGCGGAGCTTTCTTT.

The V call is TRBV7-3, the J call TRBJ2-1; the D gene is possibly TRBD1 (5 bases). The CDR3 sequence is 13 residues long. Trimming pared 6 bases from V and 2 bases from J, leaving 8 bases between. Germline loops: CDR1 SGHTA, CDR2 FQGTGA. CDR3 nucleotide sequence: TGTGCCAGCAGGCAGGGCCCCTACAATGAGCAGTTCTTC. Protein sequence: CASRQGPYNEQFF. The full variable domain, with the rest looked up from reference TRBV7-3 and TRBJ2-1, is GAGVSQTPSNKVTEKGKYVELRCDPISGHTALYWYRQSLGQGPEFLIYFQGTGAADDSGLPNDRFFAVRPEGSVSTLKIQRTERGDSAVYLCASRQGPYNEQFFGPGTRLTVL.